Below, 16 T cell receptor beta chains from the same sample are listed, as sequenced in a study of T cell responses to AZD1222 COVID-19 vaccine (dated by TCRdb to the early 2020s). The time point label for this specimen denotes: baseline before first vaccination. Receptors were amplified or captured by the immunoSEQ multiplex PCR assay. Not all clones reach the TCRdb copy of this immuneACCESS table, which keeps in-frame sequences only. Checked studies attribute under half of the gap to unresolved V genes and leave the rest unexplained. The table for this sample lists about 92,000 clones; around 89% of them were counted only once. The ten most abundant clones make up around 3% of the sample. Sequenced here: peripheral blood, sampled on day 0 of AZD1222 vaccination. Receptors originate from an adult in good health.

The J gene is TRBJ1-6, the V gene TRBV9; the match to TRBD1 covers 7 bases. The CDR3 is 16 residues long. CDR1 is SGDLS and CDR2 is YYNGEE in the germline V gene. Germline trimming cut 3 bases from V and 7 bases from J; bases unmatched to any gene: 10. CDR3 in amino acids: CASSALDRVVNSPLHF. CDR3 nucleotides: TGTGCCAGCAGCGCGCTCGACAGGGTAGTAAATTCACCCCTCCACTTT.

The chain employs TRBV7-3 and TRBJ2-1; possibly TRBD2 for D (6 bases). The CDR3 runs 15 residues. V lost 0 bases, J lost 8 bases, and 14 bases lay in between. Germline CDR1 is SGHTA and CDR2 is FQGTGA. DNA for the CDR3: TGTGCCAGCAGCTTAACAGGAGGGCCCCCCCATGAGCAGTTCTTC. Its translation: CASSLTGGPPHEQFF. Based on the CDR3 plus reference TRBV7-3 and TRBJ2-1, the full variable domain is GAGVSQTPSNKVTEKGKYVELRCDPISGHTALYWYRQSLGQGPEFLIYFQGTGAADDSGLPNDRFFAVRPEGSVSTLKIQRTERGDSAVYLCASSLTGGPPHEQFFGPGTRLTVL.

This chain connects TRBV7-8 to TRBJ2-5, with 10 bases lining up with TRBD2. Trimming cost V 5 bases and J 1 base; bases outside gene matches: 10. Looked up from germline, CDR1 is SGHVS and CDR2 is FQNEAQ. CDR3 length: 17 amino acids. CDR3 sequence reads: CASSRLGLAELQETQYF. The CDR3 DNA reads TGTGCCAGCAGCCGACTTGGACTAGCGGAACTCCAAGAGACCCAGTACTTC.

CDR3 sequence: CASSYGSSGNTIYF. The CDR3 nucleotides read TGTGCCAGCAGTTACGGGAGCTCTGGAAACACCATATATTTT. The rearrangement uses TRBV6-5 and TRBJ1-3; D is unclear. The CDR3 is made up of 14 amino acids. Germline lookup yields CDR1 MNHEY and CDR2 SVGAGI. V shed 2 bases and J shed 0 bases, with 5 bases lying between them.

V usage is TRBV12-3 or TRBV12-4 and J usage is TRBJ1-4; D is uncertain. With 7 bases removed from V and 8 bases from J, the gap between germline ends came to 14 bases. CDR3 length: 13 residues. CDR3 DNA: TGTGCCAGCAAGAAAGAGGTTTGGGAAAAACTGTTTTTT. It translates to CASKKEVWEKLFF.

V is TRBV18 and J is TRBJ2-3; tentative D call: TRBD2 (5 bases). The CDR3 loop spans 14 amino acids. Germline lookup yields CDR1 KGHSH and CDR2 LQKENI. Deletions cut 3 bases from V and 5 bases from J, with 12 bases between. CDR3 DNA sequence: TGTGCCAGCTCACCGCAATATAGCGTAGATACGCAGTATTTT. Translated: CASSPQYSVDTQYF.

V is TRBV2 and J is TRBJ2-7; D uncertain. With 5 bases removed from V and 3 bases from J, the gap between germline ends came to 8 bases. Germline V CDR1 and CDR2: SNHLY, FYNNEI. The length of the CDR3 is 12 residues. As DNA, the CDR3 is TGTGCCAGCAGTACCTCTTTCTACGAGCAGTACTTC. Translated, it gives CASSTSFYEQYF. Full variable domain (remainder filled in from reference TRBV2 and TRBJ2-7): EPEVTQTPSHQVTQMGQEVILRCVPISNHLYFYWYRQILGQKVEFLVSFYNNEISEKSEIFDDQFSVERPDGSNFTLKIRSTKLEDSAMYFCASSTSFYEQYFGPGTRLTVT.

This chain joins TRBV7-3 and TRBJ2-2; the D is unclear. The V and J ends lost 5 bases and 8 bases respectively, with 12 bases between them. The CDR3 length is 13 residues. The germline gives CDR1 SGHTA, CDR2 FQGTGA. The CDR3 is CASSPHDSGELFF. The CDR3 DNA follows: TGTGCCAGCAGCCCCCACGATTCGGGGGAGCTGTTTTTT.

This clone appeared many times. The gene calls are TRBV9 and TRBJ2-7, with TRBD2 as a possible D gene (6 bases). The CDR3 is 16 residues long. The germline V and J ends were trimmed by 1 base and 2 bases, with 16 bases remaining between them. In germline, CDR1 is SGDLS, CDR2 YYNGEE. The CDR3 loop is CASSVSLLASTYEQYF. Written as DNA, the CDR3 is TGTGCCAGCAGCGTAAGCCTCCTAGCGTCAACCTACGAGCAGTACTTC.

The J gene is TRBJ1-5, the V gene TRBV3-1 (or the pseudogene TRBV3-2); the D is unclear. Per the germline V gene, CDR1 is LGHDT and CDR2 is YNNKEL (reference sequence). The ends were cut back, 0 bases at V and 3 bases at J, with 3 bases in the middle. The CDR3 runs 13 residues. The CDR3 here is CASSQDLNQPQHF. Here the CDR3 DNA reads TGTGCCAGCAGCCAAGATCTCAATCAGCCCCAGCATTTT.

V gene TRBV28 combines with J gene TRBJ2-7; D gene unclear. There are 11 residues in the CDR3. The ends were cut back, 2 bases at V and 6 bases at J, with 5 bases in the middle. Germline V gene data show CDR1 as MDHEN and CDR2 as SYDVKM. The CDR3 here is CASSLNSEQYF. CDR3 nucleotide sequence: TGTGCCAGCAGTTTAAATAGCGAGCAGTACTTC.

This sequence joins TRBV18 and TRBJ1-1; 9 positions match TRBD1. This CDR3 contains 15 residues. Per the germline V gene, CDR1 is KGHSH and CDR2 is LQKENI. Trimming cost V 7 bases and J 6 bases; bases outside gene matches: 12. CDR3 residues: CASFLSGTGKAEAFF. The DNA for the CDR3 is TGTGCCAGCTTCCTTTCCGGGACAGGGAAGGCTGAAGCTTTCTTT. Full variable domain (outside the CDR3, taken from reference TRBV18 and TRBJ1-1): NAGVMQNPRHLVRRRGQEARLRCSPMKGHSHVYWYRQLPEEGLKFMVYLQKENIIDESGMPKERFSAEFPKEGPSILRIQQVVRGDSAAYFCASFLSGTGKAEAFFGQGTRLTVV.

Details on this clone: This may arise from a read error, as a much more abundant clone is one base away. The same CDR3 also results from other DNA sequences found in this sample. The chain joins TRBV7-3 to TRBJ1-1; no reliable D call. Germline CDR1 SGHTA, CDR2 FQGTGA. This CDR3 has 13 amino acids. V lost 1 base to trimming and J lost 3 bases, with 6 bases between them. The CDR3 reads CASSLSLDTEAFF. The CDR3 DNA sequence: TGTGCCAGCAGCTTAAGTCTGGACACTGAAGCTTTCTTT.

The V call is TRBV19, the J call TRBJ1-3, with D uncertain. The V gene lost 6 bases and the J gene lost 4 bases, with 10 bases spanning the gap. The CDR3 contains 13 residues. Germline V CDR1 and CDR2: LNHDA, SQIVND (reference sequence). CDR3 protein: CASSEGRGNTIYF. Here the CDR3 DNA reads TGTGCCAGTAGCGAAGGGCGAGGAAACACCATATATTTT.

The rearrangement joins TRBV27 to TRBJ2-3, with 9 bases matching TRBD2. V was pared by 4 bases and J by 1 base, with 9 bases of the junction left unmatched. Germline CDR1 reads MNHEY; CDR2 reads SMNVEV (reference sequence). The CDR3 length is 17 residues. CDR3 sequence (DNA): TGTGCCAGCAGTTCTACCTCGGAGCGGGAGGGCACAGATACGCAGTATTTT. This codes for CASSSTSEREGTDTQYF.

The J gene is TRBJ1-5, the V gene TRBV2; D is undetermined. Deletions cut 7 bases from V and 6 bases from J, with 13 bases between. Germline V gene lookup returns CDR1 SNHLY and CDR2 FYNNEI. The CDR3 runs 13 residues. The DNA of the CDR3 is TGTGCCAGCAAGGGCCAGCTTCTTCAGCCCCAGCATTTT. Amino acids: CASKGQLLQPQHF.